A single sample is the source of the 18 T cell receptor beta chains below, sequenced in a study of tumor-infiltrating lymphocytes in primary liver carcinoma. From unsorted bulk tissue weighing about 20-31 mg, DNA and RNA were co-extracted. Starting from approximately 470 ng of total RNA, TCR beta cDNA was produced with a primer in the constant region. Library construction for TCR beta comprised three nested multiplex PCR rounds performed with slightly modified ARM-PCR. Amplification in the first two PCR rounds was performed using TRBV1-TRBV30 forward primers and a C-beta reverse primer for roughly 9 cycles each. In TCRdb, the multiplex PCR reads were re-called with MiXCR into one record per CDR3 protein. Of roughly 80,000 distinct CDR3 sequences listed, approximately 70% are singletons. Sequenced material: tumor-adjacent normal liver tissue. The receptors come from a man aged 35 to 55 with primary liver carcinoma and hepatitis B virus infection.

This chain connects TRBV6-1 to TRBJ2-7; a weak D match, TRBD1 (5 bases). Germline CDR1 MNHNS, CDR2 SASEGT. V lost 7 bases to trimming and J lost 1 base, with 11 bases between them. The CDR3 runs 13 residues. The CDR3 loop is CASTRTCSYEQYF. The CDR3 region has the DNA TGTGCCAGCACCCGGACATGTTCCTACGAGCAGTACTTC.

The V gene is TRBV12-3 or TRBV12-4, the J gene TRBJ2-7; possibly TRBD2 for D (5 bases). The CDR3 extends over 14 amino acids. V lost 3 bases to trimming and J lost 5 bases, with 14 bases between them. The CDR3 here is CASSFEGPIHEQYF. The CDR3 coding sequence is TGTGCCAGCAGTTTTGAGGGCCCTATCCACGAGCAGTACTTC.

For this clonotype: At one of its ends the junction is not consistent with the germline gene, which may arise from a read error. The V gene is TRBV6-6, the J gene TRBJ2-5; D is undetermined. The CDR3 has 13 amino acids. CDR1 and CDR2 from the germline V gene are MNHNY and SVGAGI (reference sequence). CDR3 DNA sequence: TGTGCCAGCAGTCCGACGGATCGAGAGACCCAATACTTC. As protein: CASSPTDRETQYF.

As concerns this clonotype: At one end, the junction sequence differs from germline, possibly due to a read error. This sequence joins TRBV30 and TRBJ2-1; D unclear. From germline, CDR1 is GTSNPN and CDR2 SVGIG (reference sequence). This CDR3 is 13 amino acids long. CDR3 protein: CAWSALFGNEQFF. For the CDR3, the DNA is TGTGCCTGGAGTGCCCTTTTTGGGAATGAGCAGTTCTTT.

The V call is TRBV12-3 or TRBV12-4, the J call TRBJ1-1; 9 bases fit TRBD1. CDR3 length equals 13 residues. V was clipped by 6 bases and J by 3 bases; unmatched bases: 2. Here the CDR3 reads CASRRTGDTEAFF. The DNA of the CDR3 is TGTGCCAGCAGAAGGACAGGGGACACTGAAGCTTTCTTT.

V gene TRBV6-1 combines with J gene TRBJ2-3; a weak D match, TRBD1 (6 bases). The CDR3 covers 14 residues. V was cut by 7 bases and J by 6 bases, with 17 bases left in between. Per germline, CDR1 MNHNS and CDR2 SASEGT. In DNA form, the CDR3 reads TGTGCCAGCAATGGGGACACGGGTCGGGATACGCAGTATTTT. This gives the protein CASNGDTGRDTQYF.

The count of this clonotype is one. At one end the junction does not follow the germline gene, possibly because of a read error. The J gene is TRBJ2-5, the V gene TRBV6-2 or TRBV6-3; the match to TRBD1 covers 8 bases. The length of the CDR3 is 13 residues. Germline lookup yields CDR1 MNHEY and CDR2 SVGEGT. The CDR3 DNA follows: TGTGCCAGCAGCCTGGACAGGGAAGAGACCCAGTATTTC. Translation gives CASSLDREETQYF.

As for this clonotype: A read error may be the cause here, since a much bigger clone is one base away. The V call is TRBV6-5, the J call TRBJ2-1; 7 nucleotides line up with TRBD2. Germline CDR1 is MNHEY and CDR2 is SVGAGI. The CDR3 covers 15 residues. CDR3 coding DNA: TGTGCCAGCAGTCCCTCGGCCGGGGGGTACAGTGAGCAGTTCTTC. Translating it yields CASSPSAGGYSEQFF.

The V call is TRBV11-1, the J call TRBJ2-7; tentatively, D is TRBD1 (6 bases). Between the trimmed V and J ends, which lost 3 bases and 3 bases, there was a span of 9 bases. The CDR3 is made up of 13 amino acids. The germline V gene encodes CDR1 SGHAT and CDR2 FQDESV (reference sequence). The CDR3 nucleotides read TGTGCCAGCAGCTTCTTCAGGGGCTACGAGCAGTACTTC. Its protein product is CASSFFRGYEQYF.

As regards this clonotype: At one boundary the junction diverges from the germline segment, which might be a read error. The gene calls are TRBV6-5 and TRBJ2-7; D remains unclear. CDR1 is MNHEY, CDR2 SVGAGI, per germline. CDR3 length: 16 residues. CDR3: CANSYSQSSESYEQYF. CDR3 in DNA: TGTGCCAACAGTTACTCCCAATCGTCAGAGTCCTACGAGCAGTACTTC.

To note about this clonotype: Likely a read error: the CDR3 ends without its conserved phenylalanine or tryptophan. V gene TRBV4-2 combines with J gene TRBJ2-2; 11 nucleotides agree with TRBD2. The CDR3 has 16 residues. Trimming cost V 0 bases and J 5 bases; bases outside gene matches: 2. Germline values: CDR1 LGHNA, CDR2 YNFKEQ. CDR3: CASSQDRLAGTGELFY. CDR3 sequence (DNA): TGTGCCAGCAGCCAAGATCGACTAGCGGGGACCGGGGAGCTGTTTTAT.

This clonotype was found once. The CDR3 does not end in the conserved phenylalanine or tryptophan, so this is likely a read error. The CDR3: CAGSLVRFGELFL. The CDR3 region has the DNA TGTGCCGGTAGCTTAGTACGTTTCGGGGAGCTGTTTTTA. The chain uses TRBV11-3 and TRBJ2-2; D not resolved. CDR1 and CDR2 (germline): SGHNT, YENEEA. V was cut by 11 bases and J by 7 bases, with 17 bases left in between. The CDR3 sequence is 13 residues long.

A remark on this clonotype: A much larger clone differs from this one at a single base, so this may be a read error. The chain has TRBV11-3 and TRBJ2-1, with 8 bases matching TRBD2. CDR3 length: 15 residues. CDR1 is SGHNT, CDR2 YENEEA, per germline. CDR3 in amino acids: CASSLQAGAYNEQLF. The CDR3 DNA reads TGTGCCAGCAGCTTACAAGCGGGAGCCTACAATGAGCAGCTCTTC.

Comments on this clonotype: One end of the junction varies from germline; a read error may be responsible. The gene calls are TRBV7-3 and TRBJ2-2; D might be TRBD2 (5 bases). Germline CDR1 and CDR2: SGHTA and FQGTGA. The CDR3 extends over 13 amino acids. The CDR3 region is CASSLQATGEPFF. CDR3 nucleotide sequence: TGTGCCAGCAGCTTACAAGCAACCGGGGAGCCGTTTTTT.

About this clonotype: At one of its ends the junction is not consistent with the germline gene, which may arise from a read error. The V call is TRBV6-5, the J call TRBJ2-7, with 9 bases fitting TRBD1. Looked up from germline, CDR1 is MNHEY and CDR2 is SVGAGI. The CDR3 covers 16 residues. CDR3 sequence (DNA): TGTGCCAGCAGCTACATGTTGGGACAGGGCAACTACAAGCAGTACTTC. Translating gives CASSYMLGQGNYKQYF.

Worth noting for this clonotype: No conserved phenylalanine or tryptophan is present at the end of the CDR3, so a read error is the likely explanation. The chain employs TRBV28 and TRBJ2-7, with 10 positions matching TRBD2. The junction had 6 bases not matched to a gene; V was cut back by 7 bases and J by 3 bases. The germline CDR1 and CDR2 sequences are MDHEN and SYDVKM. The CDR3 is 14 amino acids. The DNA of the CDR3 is TGTGCCAGCAATTACCTAGCGGGAGACTACGAGCAGTACTCC. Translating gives CASNYLAGDYEQYS.

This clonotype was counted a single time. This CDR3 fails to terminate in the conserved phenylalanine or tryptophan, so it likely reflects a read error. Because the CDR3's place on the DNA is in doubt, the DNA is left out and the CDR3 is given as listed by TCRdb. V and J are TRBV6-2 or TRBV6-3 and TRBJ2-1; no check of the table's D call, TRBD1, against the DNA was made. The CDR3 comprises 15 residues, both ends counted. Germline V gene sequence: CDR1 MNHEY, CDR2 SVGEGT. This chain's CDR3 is CASSYSGAEYNEQLL.

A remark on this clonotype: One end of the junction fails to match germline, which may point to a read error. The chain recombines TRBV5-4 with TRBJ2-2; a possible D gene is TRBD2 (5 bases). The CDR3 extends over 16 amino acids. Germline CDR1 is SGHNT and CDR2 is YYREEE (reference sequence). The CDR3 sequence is CSSSPDGGVNTGELSF. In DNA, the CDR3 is TGTTCCAGCAGCCCGGATGGTGGGGTGAACACCGGGGAGCTGTCTTTT.